This TCR beta chain was captured in a study of blood T cell repertoires in COVID-19. Study-level information: T cells, B-cell-depleted T cells, or PBMCs supplied cDNA or gDNA.

During active infection, Seattle patients enrolled and were then monitored through disease. Authors' methods: Amplification with reference gene primers provided the estimates of nucleated cell counts. The method was immunoSEQ multiplex PCR; TCRdb's version includes in-frame clones alone and lacks a portion of them. The V and J calls and clone size were taken over from that table, and D and trimming were inferred from the DNA. The sample yields 70,000 to 95,000 clones, approximately 90% seen once. This CDR3 has 15 residues. In germline, CDR1 is SGHAT, CDR2 FQDESV (reference sequence). Trimming left V 1 base short and J 0 bases short, with 8 bases between.

The receptor was derived from a man in his fifties with COVID-19, enrolled during active disease. The chain employs TRBV11-1 and TRBJ2-3, with no clear D. Specimen: peripheral blood. The CDR3 nucleotides are TGTGCCAGCAGCTTAGATCCAGGAAGCACAGATACGCAGTATTTT. It translates to CASSLDPGSTDTQYF.